This T cell receptor (beta chain) stems from a study of T cells in Graves' hyperthyroidism and ophthalmopathy. Study-level results: Ophthalmopathy and stable hyperthyroidism were told apart by a 13 V-J model. Ophthalmopathy was identified by the model a median approximately 6.4 months ahead of onset.

Uncontrolled infection, other autoimmune disease, pregnancy and lactation each barred patients from inclusion. Extraction of PBMCs used roughly 9.3 ml of fresh peripheral blood. Trimming took 6 bases from V and 1 from J, leaving 15 bases between them. Germline assignment: CDR1 DFQATT and CDR2 SNEGSKA (reference sequence). The CDR3 runs to 14 residues. A word on this clonotype: As yet, its antigen is unknown.

TCR beta CDR3 region amplification was performed from RNA transcripts. The primer set for the first-round RT-PCR of the TCR CDR3 was HTBI. Each CDR3 protein is one row after TCRdb ran MiXCR on the multiplex PCR reads. The sample includes about 380,000 distinct CDR3 sequences, about 13% seen only once; the top ten take less than 25%. The specimen sequenced was blood. The TCR sequence derives from a man aged 25-40 years with Graves' hyperthyroidism that later progressed to Graves' ophthalmopathy. The chain recombines TRBV20-1 with TRBJ1-2, with D tentatively TRBD1 (6 bases). CDR3 DNA: TGCAGTGCGAAGAAGGGGGGGGTTAACTATGGCTACACCTTC. This translates into CSAKKGGVNYGYTF.